The 14 T cell receptor beta chains below come from one sample, sequenced in a study of PD-1 blockade in classical Hodgkin lymphoma. The assay was immunoSEQ multiplex PCR, and TCRdb's table has in-frame clones only and misses some. Seen here are approximately 150,000 clones, less than 80% observed once, and the top ten hold 9.2%. Exposure to brentuximab vedotin varied, and each patient had relapsed following autologous stem cell transplantation. This material consisted of peripheral blood mononuclear cells (PBMCs), taken before the second cycle of nivolumab. Every receptor here comes from a human donor with classical Hodgkin lymphoma.

The table lists this clone with a few counts. The V gene is TRBV19, the J gene TRBJ1-2, with unresolved D. The CDR3 contains 13 residues. Germline CDR1 is LNHDA and CDR2 is SQIVND (reference sequence). The ends were cut back, 0 bases at V and 7 bases at J, with 9 bases in the middle. Here the CDR3 reads CASSIDLGFGYTF. DNA of the CDR3: TGTGCCAGTAGTATAGATCTAGGGTTTGGCTACACCTTC.

The genes are TRBV5-1 and TRBJ2-7; 10 nucleotides match TRBD1. With 2 bases clipped from V and 4 bases from J, the junction kept 9 bases outside the gene matches. From germline, CDR1 is SGHRS and CDR2 YFSETQ. CDR3 length: 16 amino acids. The CDR3 region is CASSFYRDRGWYEQYF. Written as DNA, the CDR3 is TGCGCCAGCAGCTTTTACCGGGACAGGGGATGGTACGAGCAGTACTTC.

The chain couples TRBV6-5 to TRBJ1-6, with D possibly matching TRBD1 (5 bases). This CDR3 region has 14 residues. Per the germline V gene, CDR1 is MNHEY and CDR2 is SVGAGI. V was pared by 7 bases and J by 9 bases, with 16 bases between. CDR3: CASTPGTSRSPLHF. For the CDR3, the DNA is TGTGCCAGCACCCCCGGGACCTCTCGTTCACCCCTCCACTTT.

This chain uses TRBV13 with TRBJ2-3, with 8 bases aligning to TRBD2. The germline gives CDR1 PRHDT, CDR2 FYEKMQ (reference sequence). J gave up 1 base and V 9 bases, and 12 bases lay outside the gene matches. This CDR3 region has 16 residues. CDR3 sequence reads: CASRAFGSGGTDTQYF. The CDR3 region has the DNA TGTGCCAGTCGAGCTTTCGGTAGCGGGGGCACAGATACGCAGTATTTT.

The V call is TRBV19, the J call TRBJ2-7, with D perhaps matching TRBD2 (6 bases). Germline assignment: CDR1 LNHDA and CDR2 SQIVND (reference sequence). The CDR3 has 14 amino acids. The V end was cut by 0 bases, the J end by 4 bases, with 10 bases between. CDR3 sequence: CASSIEGGGYEQYF. DNA of the CDR3: TGTGCCAGTAGTATAGAAGGAGGAGGGTACGAGCAGTACTTC.

The gene calls are TRBV11-3 and TRBJ1-5, with D possibly matching TRBD1 (6 bases). The germline V and J ends were trimmed by 0 bases and 6 bases, with 12 bases remaining between them. The CDR3 is made up of 15 amino acids. Looked up from germline, CDR1 is SGHNT and CDR2 is YENEEA. The chain's CDR3 is CASSLEGRGSQPQHF. The CDR3 DNA reads as TGTGCCAGCAGCTTAGAAGGCAGGGGCTCTCAGCCCCAGCATTTT.

The rearrangement joins TRBV5-5 to TRBJ2-5; D is unresolved. The germline V gene encodes CDR1 SGHKS and CDR2 YYEKEE (reference sequence). The CDR3 is 15 amino acids. The V end lost 4 bases, the J end lost 1 base, and 14 bases lay between the germline ends. The chain's CDR3 is CASSARVGPQETQYF. DNA of the CDR3: TGTGCCAGCAGCGCCCGGGTAGGCCCCCAAGAGACCCAGTACTTC.

The chain is built from TRBV4-1 and TRBJ2-7, with D tentatively TRBD2 (6 bases). Germline CDR1 reads MGHRA; CDR2 reads YSYEKL. The V end was cut by 4 bases, the J end by 0 bases, with 13 bases between. CDR3 length: 15 amino acids. Here the CDR3 reads CASSPRDLNSYEQYF. In DNA form, the CDR3 reads TGCGCCAGCAGCCCCCGGGACTTAAACTCCTACGAGCAGTACTTC.

This clone was seen once. V gene TRBV6-6 combines with J gene TRBJ2-7; a weak D match, TRBD2 (7 bases). The CDR3 consists of 13 residues. Trimming took 8 bases from V and 5 from J, leaving 16 bases between them. Germline CDR1 and CDR2: MNHNY and SVGAGI (reference sequence). CDR3 coding DNA: TGTGCCAGCCAGAAGGGGGGGCCTCACGAGCAGTACTTC. Its translation: CASQKGGPHEQYF.

This sequence joins TRBV10-3 and TRBJ2-4; D is undetermined. Germline V gene data show CDR1 as ENHRY and CDR2 as SYGVKD. Trimming shortened V by 0 bases and J by 3 bases, and 0 bases separated the two germline ends. The length of the CDR3 is 12 residues. The CDR3 coding sequence is TGTGCCATCAGTGAGTCCAAAAACATTCAGTACTTC. Its translation: CAISESKNIQYF.

This clone was recorded at least ten times. This sequence joins TRBV28 and TRBJ2-3; unclear D gene. Trimming removed 6 bases from V and 0 bases from J, with 19 bases in between. This CDR3 is 17 amino acids long. Germline CDR1 is MDHEN and CDR2 is SYDVKM. The CDR3 DNA reads TGTGCCAGCAGGCCCCGGGCGGCCCCTTGGAGCACAGATACGCAGTATTTT. Its translation is CASRPRAAPWSTDTQYF.

The chain has TRBV27 and TRBJ1-2; 10 bases are a match to TRBD1. After removal of 6 bases from V and 3 bases from J, the junction contained 7 bases not matched to a gene. The CDR3 loop spans 15 amino acids. Germline lookup yields CDR1 MNHEY and CDR2 SMNVEV (reference sequence). CDR3 loop: CASRPQTGGYYGYTF. DNA of the CDR3: TGTGCCAGCAGACCCCAGACAGGGGGCTACTATGGCTACACCTTC.

This chain connects TRBV9 to TRBJ2-7, with TRBD1 matching 8 bases. The CDR3 is 15 amino acids. V lost 0 bases and J lost 5; bases outside the gene matches: 7. The germline CDR1 and CDR2 sequences are SGDLS and YYNGEE. CDR3 sequence: CASSVGRQGRDEQYF. In DNA, the CDR3 is TGTGCCAGCAGCGTAGGGAGACAGGGGAGAGACGAGCAGTACTTC.

The V and J genes are TRBV6-4 and TRBJ1-3, with 7 positions matching TRBD1. CDR1 is MRHNA and CDR2 is SNTAGT in the germline V gene. This CDR3 has 18 residues. Germline trimming cut 0 bases from V and 0 bases from J; bases unmatched to any gene: 8. CDR3 in DNA: TGTGCCAGCAGTGACTCGGGCCACAGGGGACACTCTGGAAACACCATATATTTT. Its translation is CASSDSGHRGHSGNTIYF.